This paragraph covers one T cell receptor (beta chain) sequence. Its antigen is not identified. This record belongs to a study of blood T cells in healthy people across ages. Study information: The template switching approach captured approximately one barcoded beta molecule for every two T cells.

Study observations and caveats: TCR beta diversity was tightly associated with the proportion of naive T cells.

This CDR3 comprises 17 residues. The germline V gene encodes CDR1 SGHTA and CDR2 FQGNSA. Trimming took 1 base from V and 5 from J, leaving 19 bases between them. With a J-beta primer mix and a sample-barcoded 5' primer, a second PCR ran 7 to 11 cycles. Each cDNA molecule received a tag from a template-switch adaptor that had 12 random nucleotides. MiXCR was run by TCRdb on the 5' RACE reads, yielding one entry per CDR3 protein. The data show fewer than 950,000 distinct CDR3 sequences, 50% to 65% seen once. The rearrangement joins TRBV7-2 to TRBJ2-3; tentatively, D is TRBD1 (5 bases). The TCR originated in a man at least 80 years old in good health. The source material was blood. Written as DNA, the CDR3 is TGTGCCAGCAGCTTAGATCATTCAGGGATCTACGGAGATACGCAGTATTTT. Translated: CASSLDHSGIYGDTQYF.